The T cell receptor (beta chain) described here comes from a study of T cells in Graves' hyperthyroidism and ophthalmopathy. Findings of the study overall: Blood also held most thyroid clonotypes expanded beyond 0.001.

Amplified regions were TCR beta CDR3 sequences from RNA transcripts. First-round RT-PCR of the TCR CDR3 relied on the HTBI primer set. One entry per CDR3 protein results from TCRdb running MiXCR on the multiplex PCR reads. The sample has 800,000 or so distinct CDR3 sequences; roughly 40% are singletons. This CDR3 spans 11 amino acids. From germline, CDR1 is SQVTM and CDR2 ANQGSEA. Trimming removed 5 bases from V and 7 bases from J, with 12 bases in between. A lack of ophthalmopathy progression within 18 months defined stable Graves' hyperthyroidism. Those patients with uncontrolled infection, other autoimmune disease, pregnancy or lactation were excluded. In this sample, this clonotype turned up many times. Its matching antigen is unknown.

This TCR came from a man younger than 30 with Graves' hyperthyroidism. The specimen sequenced was blood. V gene TRBV29-1 combines with J gene TRBJ2-7, with D possibly matching TRBD2 (6 bases). This chain's CDR3 is CSVIGEEEQYF. In DNA form, the CDR3 reads TGCAGCGTTATAGGGGAGGAGGAGCAGTACTTC.